This T cell receptor beta chain was captured in a study of cytomegalovirus exposure and HLA in healthy donors. Primers included in the PCR were 60 Vbeta and 13 Jbeta primers. TCRdb keeps only in-frame clones here, not all; method: immunoSEQ multiplex PCR. This table has some 100,000 clones, approximately 80% appearing once. The CDR3 is made up of 14 amino acids. From germline, CDR1 is LNHDA and CDR2 SQIVND (reference sequence). Trimming took 3 bases from V and 5 from J, leaving 13 bases between them. This TCR was recovered from a male donor in good health and CMV-seropositive. Sequenced input: PBMCs. The chain is built from TRBV19 and TRBJ1-1; D is unresolved. Here the CDR3 DNA reads TGTGCCAGTAGTATTTGGCAGGAAGTTACTGAAGCTTTCTTT. Translating it yields CASSIWQEVTEAFF.